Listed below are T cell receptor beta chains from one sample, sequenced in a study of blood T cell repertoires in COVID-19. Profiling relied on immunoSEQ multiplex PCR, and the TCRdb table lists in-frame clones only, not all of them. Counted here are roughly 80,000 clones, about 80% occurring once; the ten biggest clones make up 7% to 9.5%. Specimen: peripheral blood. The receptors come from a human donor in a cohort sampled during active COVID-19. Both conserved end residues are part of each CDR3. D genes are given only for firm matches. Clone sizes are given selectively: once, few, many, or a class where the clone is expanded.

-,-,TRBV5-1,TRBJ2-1,TGCGCCAGCAGCCCTGACGGGGGGCCTTACAATGAGCAGTTCTTC,CASSPDGGPYNEQFF
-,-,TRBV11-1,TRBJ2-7,TGTGCCAGCAGCTTAGAAGGGAGGTGGCCCCCCTACGAGCAGTACTTC,CASSLEGRWPPYEQYF
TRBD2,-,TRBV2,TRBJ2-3,TGTGCCAGCAGCCGGAGGACTAGCGGGGTTTTCGATACGCAGTATTTT,CASSRRTSGVFDTQYF
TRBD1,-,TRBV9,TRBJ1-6,TGTGCCAGCAGCGTTCAGGGGGCGAGAGGGTCACCCCTCCACTTT,CASSVQGARGSPLHF
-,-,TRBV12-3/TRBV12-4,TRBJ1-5,TGTGCCAGCCGGGGGGCTACGAGTCAGCCCCAGCATTTT,CASRGATSQPQHF
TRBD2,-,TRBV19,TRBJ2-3,TGTGCCAGTAGTTCAACCTCGGGGGGGGCAGATACGCAGTATTTT,CASSSTSGGADTQYF
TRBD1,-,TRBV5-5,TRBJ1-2,TGTGCCAGCAGCGAGAGGACAGGCGGGAGCTACACCTTC,CASSERTGGSYTF
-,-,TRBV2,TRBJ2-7,TGTGCCAGCGCCCAGACAGTTTACGAGCAGTACTTC,CASAQTVYEQYF
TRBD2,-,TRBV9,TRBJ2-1,TGTGCCAGCAGCGTAGATGGGACTAGCTACAATGAGCAGTTCTTC,CASSVDGTSYNEQFF
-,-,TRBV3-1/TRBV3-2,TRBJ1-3,TGTGCCAGCAGCCACAGCTCTGGAAACACCATATATTTT,CASSHSSGNTIYF
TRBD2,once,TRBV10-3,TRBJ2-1,TGTGCCATCAGTGAGTCCTCACCAGGGAGGGCTAGCGCTGGGAATGAGCAGTTCTTC,CAISESSPGRASAGNEQFF
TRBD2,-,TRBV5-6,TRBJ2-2,TGTGCCAGCAGCCCCGAGGGACTAGCGGGGGCCCCGAGGACCGGGGAGCTGTTTTTT,CASSPEGLAGAPRTGELFF
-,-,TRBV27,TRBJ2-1,TGTGCCAGCAGACGTTCGGACACCAATGAGCAGTTCTTC,CASRRSDTNEQFF
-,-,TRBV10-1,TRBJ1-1,TGCGCCAGCAGTGAGTCGGGCCTACCTGCGAACACTGAAGCTTTCTTT,CASSESGLPANTEAFF
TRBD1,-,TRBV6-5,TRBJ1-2,TGTGCCAGCAGTTACGGGACAGGGTATGACGGCTACACCTTC,CASSYGTGYDGYTF
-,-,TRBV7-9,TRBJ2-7,TGTGCCAGCAGCTTATATTGGGGGGTTGGCGAGCAGTACTTC,CASSLYWGVGEQYF